This T cell receptor beta chain was identified during a study of ipilimumab plus nivolumab after autologous stem cell transplantation. About the study: The DLBCL cohort had primary refractory and relapsed disease, with 18-month progression-free survival of approximately 87% and 28%.

Profiled with immunoSEQ multiplex PCR; TCRdb holds only in-frame clones, not every one. The sample carries fewer than 85,000 clones, nearly 85% recorded once. CDR1 is MNHEY, CDR2 SVGAGI, per germline. The V and J ends lost 0 bases and 2 bases, in that order; junction bases with no gene match: 0. The CDR3 sequence is 15 residues long. Checkpoint therapy with ipilimumab 1 mg/kg began 14 to 28 days after transplant. This clonotype originated in a male donor with diffuse large B-cell lymphoma. The chain employs TRBV6-5 and TRBJ1-5, with TRBD1 identical over 8 bases. Material: PBMCs, obtained in a trial of ipilimumab plus nivolumab as post-transplant consolidation. The CDR3 DNA reads TGTGCCAGCAGTTACTCGACAGGGGGCAATCAGCCCCAGCATTTT. Amino acid sequence: CASSYSTGGNQPQHF.